This record looks at one T cell receptor beta chain sequence and its context. Its antigen remains undetermined. Base qualities are not at hand, and no much larger clone is one base apart. The reads were generated on an Illumina HiSeq 2500. TCR beta libraries were prepared by quantitative 5'-RACE with molecular barcodes. As for the original processing: To identify disease-linked TCR variants, a new computational method was used, one built on a probabilistic model of VDJ rearrangement. The raw public data were reprocessed by TCRdb itself: fastp quality trimming at Q25, MiXCR clonotype calling, in-frame beta chains only. Duplicate CDR3 protein sequences are folded into a single record with the most common DNA and genes. What appears here as the V and J calls and clone size reflects TCRdb's work, not the paper's. In this sample the table shows about 160,000 distinct CDR3 sequences, 40% to 50% of which occur a single time. 12% to 15% of the sample goes to the ten largest clones.

The sample belongs to a study of CD8 T cells in ankylosing spondylitis (dated by TCRdb to 2017 to 2019). About the investigation overall: The study set out to find disease-linked TCR variants by profiling T cell receptor beta repertoires in ankylosing spondylitis patients and healthy donors. The full study cohort comprised 25 ankylosing spondylitis patients and roughly 110 healthy donors. Peripheral blood samples were taken, and synovial fluid was additionally collected from ankylosing spondylitis patients.

Overall study results and their limits: The disease-linked clones showed a CD8+ phenotype and occurred at relatively low frequencies in peripheral blood. Blood from ankylosing spondylitis patients appeared to be characterized by a TCR beta motif composed of about eight highly homologous amino acid variants. The disease-linked clones were reported to be significantly enriched in matched synovial fluid samples from ankylosing spondylitis patients. Some motif variants were previously reported in synovial fluid and blood of reactive arthritis patients, suggesting common disease-initiation mechanisms.

CDR1 and CDR2 are read off the germline V gene as MDHEN and SYDVKM. The CDR3 has 18 amino acids, counting the end cysteine and phenylalanine. CDR3 DNA is the only sequence kept; it has 54 bases, read in frame from the first base. Compared with germline, V lacks 1 base and J lacks 3 bases; bases without a gene match: 13. Synovial fluid samples were paired with blood samples taken from the same ankylosing spondylitis patients. The chain couples TRBV28 to TRBJ2-3, with 7 junctional bases fitting TRBD2. The TCR sequence derives from a male donor with ankylosing spondylitis. Sequenced: synovial fluid, either unsorted or a sorted T cell fraction (not recorded which). This receptor has the CDR3 CASSLYGLLAGVTDTQYF. At the DNA level, the sequence is TGTGCCAGCAGTTTATATGGTCTCTTGGCGGGAGTGACAGATACGCAGTATTTT.